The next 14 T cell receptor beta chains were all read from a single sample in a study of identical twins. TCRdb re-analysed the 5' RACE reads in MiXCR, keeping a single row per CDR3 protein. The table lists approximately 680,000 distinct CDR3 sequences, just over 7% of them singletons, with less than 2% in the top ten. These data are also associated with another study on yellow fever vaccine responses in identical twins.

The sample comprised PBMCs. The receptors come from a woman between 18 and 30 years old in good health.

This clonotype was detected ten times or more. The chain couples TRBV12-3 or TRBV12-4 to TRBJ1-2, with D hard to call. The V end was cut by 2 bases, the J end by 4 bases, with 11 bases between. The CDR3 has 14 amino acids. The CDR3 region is CASSLRSTAYGYTF. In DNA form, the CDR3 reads TGTGCCAGCAGTTTAAGGTCCACCGCCTATGGCTACACCTTC.

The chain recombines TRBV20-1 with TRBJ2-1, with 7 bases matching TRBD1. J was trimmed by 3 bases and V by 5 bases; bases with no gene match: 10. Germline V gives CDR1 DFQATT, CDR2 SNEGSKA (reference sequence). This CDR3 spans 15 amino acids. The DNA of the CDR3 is TGCAGTGCTCTTAGAGACAGGGCCTACTACAATGAGCAGTTCTTC. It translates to CSALRDRAYYNEQFF.

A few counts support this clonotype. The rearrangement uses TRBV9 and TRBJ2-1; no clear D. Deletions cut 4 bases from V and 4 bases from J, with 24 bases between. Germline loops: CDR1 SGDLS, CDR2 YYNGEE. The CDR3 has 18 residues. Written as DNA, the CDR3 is TGTGCCAGCAGCTTACCTCTACTGGAAGCTGCACCGTACAATGAGCAGTTCTTC. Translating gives CASSLPLLEAAPYNEQFF.

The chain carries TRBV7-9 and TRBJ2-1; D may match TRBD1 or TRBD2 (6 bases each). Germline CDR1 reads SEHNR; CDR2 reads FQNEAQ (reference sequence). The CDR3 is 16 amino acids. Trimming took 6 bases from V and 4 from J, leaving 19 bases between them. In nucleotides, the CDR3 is TGTGCCAGCAGTACACCCCGGGGGCGGGTATACAATGAGCAGTTCTTC. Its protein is CASSTPRGRVYNEQFF.

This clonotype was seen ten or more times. CDR3 sequence: CSVGGRTGELFF. The DNA for the CDR3 is TGCAGCGTTGGGGGGCGCACCGGGGAGCTGTTTTTT. The chain combines TRBV29-1 with TRBJ2-2; the D gene is possibly TRBD1 (6 bases). The germline V and J ends were trimmed by 4 bases and 4 bases, with 7 bases remaining between them. Germline V lookup: CDR1 SQVTM, CDR2 ANQGSEA. The CDR3 is 12 amino acids.

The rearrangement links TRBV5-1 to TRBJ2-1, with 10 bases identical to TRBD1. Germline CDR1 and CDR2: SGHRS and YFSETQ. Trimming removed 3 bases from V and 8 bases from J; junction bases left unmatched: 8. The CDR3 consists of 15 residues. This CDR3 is CASSWDRGPQDEQFF. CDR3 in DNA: TGCGCCAGCAGCTGGGACAGGGGACCCCAGGATGAGCAGTTCTTC.

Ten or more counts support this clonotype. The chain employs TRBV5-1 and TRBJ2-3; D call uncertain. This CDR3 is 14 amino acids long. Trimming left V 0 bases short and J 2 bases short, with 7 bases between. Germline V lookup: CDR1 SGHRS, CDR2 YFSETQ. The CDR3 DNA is TGCGCCAGCAGCTTGGTTCCTGCCACAGATACGCAGTATTTT. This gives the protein CASSLVPATDTQYF.

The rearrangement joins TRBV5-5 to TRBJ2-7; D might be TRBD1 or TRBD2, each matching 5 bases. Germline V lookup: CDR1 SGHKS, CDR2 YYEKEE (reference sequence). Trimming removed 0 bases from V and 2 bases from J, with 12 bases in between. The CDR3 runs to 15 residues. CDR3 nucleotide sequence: TGTGCCAGCAGCTTGGGTCAGGGACCTACCTACGAGCAGTACGTC. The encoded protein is CASSLGQGPTYEQYV.

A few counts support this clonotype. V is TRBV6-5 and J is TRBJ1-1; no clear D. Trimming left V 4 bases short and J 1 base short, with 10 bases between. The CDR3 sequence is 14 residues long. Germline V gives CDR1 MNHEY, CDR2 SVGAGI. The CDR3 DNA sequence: TGTGCCAGCAGTTCCCCAACACCGAACACTGAAGCTTTCTTT. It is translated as CASSSPTPNTEAFF.

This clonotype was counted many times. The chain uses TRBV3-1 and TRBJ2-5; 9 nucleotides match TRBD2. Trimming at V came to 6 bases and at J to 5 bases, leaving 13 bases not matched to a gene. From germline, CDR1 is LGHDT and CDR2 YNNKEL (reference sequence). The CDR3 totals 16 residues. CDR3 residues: CASRKYIAGVSETQYF. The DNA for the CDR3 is TGTGCCAGCAGAAAGTACATAGCGGGGGTGTCGGAGACCCAGTACTTC.

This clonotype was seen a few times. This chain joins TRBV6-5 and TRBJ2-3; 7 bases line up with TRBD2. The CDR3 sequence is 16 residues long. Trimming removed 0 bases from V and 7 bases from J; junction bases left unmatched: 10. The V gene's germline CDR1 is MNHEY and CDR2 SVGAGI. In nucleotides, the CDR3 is TGTGCCAGCAGTTACTCGAAGGCGGGGGTGGGATATACGCAGTATTTT. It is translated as CASSYSKAGVGYTQYF.

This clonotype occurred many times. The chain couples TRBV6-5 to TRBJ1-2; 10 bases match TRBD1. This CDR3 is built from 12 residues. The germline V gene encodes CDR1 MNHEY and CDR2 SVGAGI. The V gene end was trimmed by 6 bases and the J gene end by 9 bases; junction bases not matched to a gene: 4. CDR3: CASSRDRGSYTF. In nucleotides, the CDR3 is TGTGCCAGCAGCCGGGACAGGGGTAGCTACACCTTC.

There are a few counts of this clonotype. CDR3: CASSLFIWGSGTDTQYF. CDR3 in DNA: TGTGCCAGCAGCTTATTCATTTGGGGGTCTGGCACAGATACGCAGTATTTT. The chain recombines TRBV11-2 with TRBJ2-3; D is perhaps TRBD1 or TRBD2 (5 bases each). The ends were cut back, 2 bases at V and 1 base at J, with 16 bases in the middle. Germline V gene data show CDR1 as SGHAT and CDR2 as FQNNGV. This CDR3 contains 17 residues.

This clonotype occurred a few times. CDR3 amino acids: CASSRPGQGYEKLFF. For the CDR3, the DNA is TGTGCCAGCAGCCGCCCGGGACAGGGTTATGAAAAACTGTTTTTT. This chain links TRBV28 with TRBJ1-4; 9 positions agree with TRBD1. From germline, CDR1 is MDHEN and CDR2 SYDVKM. The CDR3 covers 15 residues. With V trimmed by 6 bases and J by 6 bases, 8 bases remained unmatched.